The entry below describes one T cell receptor (beta chain). Its specificity is not known. The method was immunoSEQ multiplex PCR; TCRdb's version includes in-frame clones alone and lacks a portion of them. This sample has 35,000 to 45,000 clones, with about 89% found just once. The data belong to a study of OX40 agonist ivuxolimab in advanced cancers. The wider study: Dose-escalation cases comprised hepatocellular carcinoma, melanoma, renal cell or head and neck cancer. Findings of the study overall: In CD8+ T cells, expanded clones were on average more numerous than in CD4+. Clonal expansion was seen in CD4+ and CD8+ blood T cells by week 6 at 0.1 to 3.0 mg/kg.

This CDR3 comprises 13 residues. The germline V gene encodes CDR1 SQVTM and CDR2 ANQGSEA. The V and J ends lost 0 bases and 6 bases respectively, with 12 bases between them. The genes are TRBV29-1 and TRBJ2-7, with a possible D match to TRBD1 (5 bases). The source is an adult with an advanced solid tumor such as melanoma, head and neck, liver or kidney cancer. The sequencing here drew on CD4+ or CD8+ T cells sorted from blood, taken in a trial of the OX40 agonist ivuxolimab. The CDR3 sequence is CSVEDAGAVEQYF. CDR3 DNA: TGCAGCGTTGAAGATGCTGGGGCGGTCGAGCAGTACTTC.